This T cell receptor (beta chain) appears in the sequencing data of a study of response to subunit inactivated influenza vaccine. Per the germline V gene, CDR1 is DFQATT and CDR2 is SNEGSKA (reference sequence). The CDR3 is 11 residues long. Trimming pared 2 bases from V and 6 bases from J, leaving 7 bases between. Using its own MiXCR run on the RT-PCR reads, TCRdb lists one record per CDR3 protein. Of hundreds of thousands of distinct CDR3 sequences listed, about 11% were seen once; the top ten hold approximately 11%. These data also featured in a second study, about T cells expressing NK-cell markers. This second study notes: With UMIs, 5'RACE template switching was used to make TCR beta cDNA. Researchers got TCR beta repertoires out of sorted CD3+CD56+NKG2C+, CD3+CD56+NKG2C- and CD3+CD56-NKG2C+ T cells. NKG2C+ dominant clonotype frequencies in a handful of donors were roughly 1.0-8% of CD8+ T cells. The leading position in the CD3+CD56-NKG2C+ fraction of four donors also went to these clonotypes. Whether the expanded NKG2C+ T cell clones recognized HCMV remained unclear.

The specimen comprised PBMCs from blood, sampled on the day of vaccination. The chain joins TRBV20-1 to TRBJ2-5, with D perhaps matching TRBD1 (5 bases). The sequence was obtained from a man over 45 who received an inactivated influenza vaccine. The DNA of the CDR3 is TGCAGTGCTAGACAGGGAAAGACCCAGTACTTC. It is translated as CSARQGKTQYF.